Detailed here is one T cell receptor (beta chain). The library targeted TCRbeta and was prepared with unique molecular identifiers. Using its own MiXCR run on the PCR reads, TCRdb lists one record per CDR3 protein. The data contain 250,000 to 300,000 distinct CDR3 sequences, about 10% of them singletons. The trim removed 1 base at V and 0 bases at J, leaving 3 bases unmatched. CDR3 length: 15 residues. The V gene's germline CDR1 is MGHRA and CDR2 YSYEKL. These data are taken from a study of T-cell reconstitution after alpha-beta-depleted transplantation in children. This chain connects TRBV4-1 to TRBJ2-7; 7 nucleotides match TRBD2. Sequenced material: PBMCs from the stem cell graft donor, taken from the stem cell graft. This TCR was recovered from a human donor who donated a stem cell graft to a child with SCID. CDR3 bases: TGCGCCAGCAGCCAAGGGGGGGGAAGCTCCTACGAGCAGTACTTC. Translating gives CASSQGGGSSYEQYF.